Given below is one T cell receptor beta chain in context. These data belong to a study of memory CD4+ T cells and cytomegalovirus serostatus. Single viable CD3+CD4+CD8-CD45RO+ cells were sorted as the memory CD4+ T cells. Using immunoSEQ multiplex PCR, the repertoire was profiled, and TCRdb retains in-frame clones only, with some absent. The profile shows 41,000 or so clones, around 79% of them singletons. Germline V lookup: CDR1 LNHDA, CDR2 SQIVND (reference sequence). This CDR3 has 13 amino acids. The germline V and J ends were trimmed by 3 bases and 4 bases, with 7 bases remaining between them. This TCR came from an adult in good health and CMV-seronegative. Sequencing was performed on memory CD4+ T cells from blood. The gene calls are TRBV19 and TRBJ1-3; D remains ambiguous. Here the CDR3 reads CASSIRGGNTIYF. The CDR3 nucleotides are TGTGCCAGTAGTATCCGGGGAGGAAACACCATATATTTT. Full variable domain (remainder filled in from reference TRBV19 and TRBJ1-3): DGGITQSPKYLFRKEGQNVTLSCEQNLNHDAMYWYRQDPGQGLRLIYYSQIVNDFQKGDIAEGYSVSREKKESFPLTVTSAQKNPTAFYLCASSIRGGNTIYFGEGSWLTVV.